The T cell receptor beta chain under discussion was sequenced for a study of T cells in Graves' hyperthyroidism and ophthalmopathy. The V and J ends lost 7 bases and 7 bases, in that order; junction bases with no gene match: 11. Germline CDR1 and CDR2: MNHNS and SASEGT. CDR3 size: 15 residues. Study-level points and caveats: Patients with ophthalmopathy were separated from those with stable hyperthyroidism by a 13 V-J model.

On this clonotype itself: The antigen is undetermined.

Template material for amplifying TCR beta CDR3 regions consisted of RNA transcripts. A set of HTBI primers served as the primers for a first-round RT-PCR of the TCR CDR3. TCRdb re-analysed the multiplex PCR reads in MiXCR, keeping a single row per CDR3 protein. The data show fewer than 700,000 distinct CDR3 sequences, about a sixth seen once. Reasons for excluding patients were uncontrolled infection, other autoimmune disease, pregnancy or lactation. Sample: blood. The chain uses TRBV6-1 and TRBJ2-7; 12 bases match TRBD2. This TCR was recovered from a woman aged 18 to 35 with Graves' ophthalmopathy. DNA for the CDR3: TGTGCCAGCAACCCGGGGGCTAGCGGGAGGGGGGAGCAGTACTTC. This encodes CASNPGASGRGEQYF.